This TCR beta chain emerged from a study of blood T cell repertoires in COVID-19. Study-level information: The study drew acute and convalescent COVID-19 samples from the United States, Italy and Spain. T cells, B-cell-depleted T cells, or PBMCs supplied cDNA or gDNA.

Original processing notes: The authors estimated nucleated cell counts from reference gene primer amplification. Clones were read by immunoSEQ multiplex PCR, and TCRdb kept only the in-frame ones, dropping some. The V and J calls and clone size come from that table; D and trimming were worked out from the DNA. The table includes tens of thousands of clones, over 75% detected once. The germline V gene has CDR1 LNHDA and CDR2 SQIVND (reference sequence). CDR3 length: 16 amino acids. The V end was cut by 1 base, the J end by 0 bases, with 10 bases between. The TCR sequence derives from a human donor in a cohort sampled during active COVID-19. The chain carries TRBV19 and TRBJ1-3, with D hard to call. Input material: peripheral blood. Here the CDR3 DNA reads TGTGCCAGTAGTATAGTTGGCAGGTACTCTGGAAACACCATATATTTT. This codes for CASSIVGRYSGNTIYF. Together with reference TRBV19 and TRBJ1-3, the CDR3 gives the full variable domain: DGGITQSPKYLFRKEGQNVTLSCEQNLNHDAMYWYRQDPGQGLRLIYYSQIVNDFQKGDIAEGYSVSREKKESFPLTVTSAQKNPTAFYLCASSIVGRYSGNTIYFGEGSWLTVV.